In its sample, the clone carrying this T cell receptor beta chain ranks as medium-sized. Using MiXCR, TCRdb reanalyzed the PCR reads. Of about 41,000 clones in the sample, about an eighth are singletons; the top ten hold around 25%. The record originates from a study of metastatic and nonmetastatic thyroid tumors. Turning to the study itself: Across blood and tumor or nodule tissue, repertoires from malignant and benign thyroid patients were compared with one another.

Patients had received no treatment of any kind before thyroid surgery. The ends were cut back, 3 bases at V and 10 bases at J, with 22 bases in the middle. This CDR3 contains 17 residues. Germline loops: CDR1 MDHEN, CDR2 SYDVKM. The chain recombines TRBV28 with TRBJ1-6; D may be TRBD1 (5 bases). The clonotype was recovered from a female donor with papillary thyroid cancer or a benign thyroid nodule (not recorded which). Some clones in this sample may be carry-over from other donors' samples. Sequenced material: blood. CDR3 DNA: TGTGCCAGCAGTTTTTGGGCAGCCTTTACTGGGGGATCACCCCTCCACTTT. Translated, it gives CASSFWAAFTGGSPLHF.